This is a list of T cell receptor beta chains from one sample in a study of T cell changes during pregnancy in multiple sclerosis. Clones were read by immunoSEQ multiplex PCR, and TCRdb kept only the in-frame ones, dropping some. The table records tens of thousands of clones, about 94% of them present only once. Sequencing was performed on peripheral blood, taken in the third trimester of pregnancy. These receptors all stem from a female donor with multiple sclerosis, enrolled in a pregnancy study. Each CDR3 is given with its conserved first and last residue. A D gene is named only where the DNA matches it firmly. For some rows the clone size is stated as once, few or many, or as a class when expanded; others skip it.

abundance | j_gene | v_gene | d_gene | CDR3nt | CDR3aa
. | TRBJ1-3 | TRBV19 | . | TGTGCCAGTAGCAGGGCAGGAAACACCATATATTTT | CASSRAGNTIYF
. | TRBJ1-5 | TRBV4-1 | TRBD1 | TGCGCCAGCAGCCCCCAGGGACAGGATAATCAGCCCCAGCATTTT | CASSPQGQDNQPQHF
. | TRBJ2-7 | TRBV30 | TRBD1 | TGTGCCTGGAGTGGCGACAGGGGAGGCCGGTCCTACGAGCAGTACTTC | CAWSGDRGGRSYEQYF
. | TRBJ2-5 | TRBV12-5 | TRBD2 | TGTGCTAGTGGACAGGAGCGGGGGGTGGCCCAAGAGACCCAGTACTTC | CASGQERGVAQETQYF
once | TRBJ2-5 | TRBV7-2 | TRBD1 | TGTGCCAGCAGCCATCCGGGACAGGGGGTAGAGACCCAGTACTTC | CASSHPGQGVETQYF
. | TRBJ1-2 | TRBV5-1 | . | TGCGCCAGCAGCGAACAGGGAAACTATGGCTACACCTTC | CASSEQGNYGYTF
once | TRBJ2-1 | TRBV7-2 | TRBD2 | TGTGCCAGCAGCTTAGTCGGGGGGGCGTACAATGAGCAGTTCTTC | CASSLVGGAYNEQFF
once | TRBJ2-3 | TRBV10-3 | . | TGTGCCATCCGGCCCTCGGGGGTACCAGATACGCAGTATTTT | CAIRPSGVPDTQYF
. | TRBJ2-4 | TRBV7-2 | . | TGTGCCAGCAGCTTTACCCAGGGATGGAAAAACATTCAGTACTTC | CASSFTQGWKNIQYF
. | TRBJ2-7 | TRBV5-5 | TRBD2 | TGTGCCAGCATCGGGATGGTAGCGGGGGGCTACGAGCAGTACTTC | CASIGMVAGGYEQYF
. | TRBJ2-5 | TRBV7-2 | . | TGTGCCAGCAGCTTAGGTAGACAGGTGGCCACCCAGTACTTC | CASSLGRQVATQYF
. | TRBJ2-1 | TRBV4-1 | TRBD2 | TGCGCCAGCAGCCAGACTAGCCGGCAAGCGGATGAGCAGTTCTTC | CASSQTSRQADEQFF
. | TRBJ2-3 | TRBV29-1 | . | TGCAGCGTTATAGACAAGGGCACAGATACGCAGTATTTT | CSVIDKGTDTQYF
. | TRBJ2-1 | TRBV4-3 | TRBD1 | TGCGCCAGCAGCATGGGACAGGGGGACAATGAGCAGTTCTTC | CASSMGQGDNEQFF
. | TRBJ1-5 | TRBV18 | . | TGTGCCAGCTCACCACCCGGAGGTCAGCCCCAGCATTTT | CASSPPGGQPQHF
. | TRBJ2-7 | TRBV25-1 | TRBD1 | TGTGCCAGCAGTCTTTGGGACAGCTCCTACGAGCAGTACTTC | CASSLWDSSYEQYF
. | TRBJ2-1 | TRBV5-4 | TRBD2 | TGTGCCAGCAGCTTGGACGGCGGGGGGAACAATGAGCAGTTCTTC | CASSLDGGGNNEQFF
. | TRBJ2-2 | TRBV7-8 | . | TGTGCCAGCAGCTTGTGGGGGGCGAACACCGGGGAGCTGTTTTTT | CASSLWGANTGELFF
. | TRBJ1-6 | TRBV9 | . | TGTGCCAGCAGCGCGGGACTTTCTAATTCACCCCTCCACTTT | CASSAGLSNSPLHF
. | TRBJ2-5 | TRBV7-9 | . | TGTGCCAGCAGGAGAGGACAGAATATTAAAGAGACCCAGTACTTC | CASRRGQNIKETQYF
. | TRBJ1-4 | TRBV11-2 | TRBD1 | TGTGCCAGCAGCTTTCGACAGGGGGCGGCAGAAAAACTGTTTTTT | CASSFRQGAAEKLFF
once | TRBJ2-5 | TRBV4-2 | . | TGTGCCAGCAGCCAGGGCTGGCGGGGGCCTGATGAAACCCAGTACTTC | CASSQGWRGPDETQYF
. | TRBJ1-5 | TRBV5-6 | TRBD1 | TGTGCCAGCAGCCTAACGCTACAGGGGGCGAATCAGCCCCAGCATTTT | CASSLTLQGANQPQHF
. | TRBJ1-1 | TRBV7-8 | . | TGTGCCAGCGGAGAAAACACTGAAGCTTTCTTT | CASGENTEAFF
. | TRBJ2-5 | TRBV4-3 | TRBD1 | TGCGCCAGCAGCCAGACCGGGATCCAGGGGGCCCAGTACTTC | CASSQTGIQGAQYF
. | TRBJ2-2 | TRBV11-3 | . | TGTGCCAGCAGCTTACTCGGGAACGGCGGGGAGCTGTTTTTT | CASSLLGNGGELFF
once | TRBJ2-7 | TRBV6-6 | TRBD1 | TGTGCCAGCAGGGGCGGGACAGGCCACTACGAGCAGTACTTC | CASRGGTGHYEQYF
. | TRBJ2-1 | TRBV2 | . | TGTGCCAGCAGGAGACAGGTATCAATCTCCTACAATGAGCAGTTCTTC | CASRRQVSISYNEQFF
. | TRBJ2-5 | TRBV9 | . | TGTGCCAGCAGCTTCAGGGACTACCAAGAGACCCAGTACTTC | CASSFRDYQETQYF
. | TRBJ2-6 | TRBV13 | . | TGTGCCAGCAGCTTAGGAGGGAGCGGGGCCAACGTCCTGACTTTC | CASSLGGSGANVLTF
. | TRBJ2-3 | TRBV10-3 | TRBD1 | TGTGCCATCAGTATTTCCCCCGGGACAGGGATAACAGATACGCAGTATTTT | CAISISPGTGITDTQYF
. | TRBJ1-2 | TRBV4-2 | . | TGTGCCAGCAGCCAAGACACAGCAGACTATGGCTACACCTTC | CASSQDTADYGYTF
. | TRBJ1-2 | TRBV28 | . | TGTGCCAGCATTCTAGCCCCTACAGGGAGAGGTGGCTACACCTTC | CASILAPTGRGGYTF
. | TRBJ1-1 | TRBV7-2 | . | TGTGCCAGCAGCTTAGGCAGGGTTATGAACACTGAAGCTTTCTTT | CASSLGRVMNTEAFF
. | TRBJ2-1 | TRBV11-3 | TRBD2 | TGTGCCAGCAGCTTTGGGACTAGCGGGGCGAATGAGCAGTTCTTC | CASSFGTSGANEQFF
. | TRBJ2-6 | TRBV10-3 | . | TGTGCCATCAGTGATAATTGGGGGGTCTCTGGGGCCAACGTCCTGACTTTC | CAISDNWGVSGANVLTF
. | TRBJ1-6 | TRBV18 | . | TGTGCCAGCTCACTTATGGGCGGGGCGATCGACTCACCCCTCCACTTT | CASSLMGGAIDSPLHF
. | TRBJ2-7 | TRBV27 | TRBD1 | TGTGCCAGCAGCCCGACAGGGGGCGTTAACTACGAGCAGTACTTC | CASSPTGGVNYEQYF
. | TRBJ2-7 | TRBV7-9 | TRBD1 | TGTGCCAGCAGCTTTCTCCAGGGGGCGAGGGAGCAGTACTTC | CASSFLQGAREQYF
. | TRBJ2-7 | TRBV2 | . | TGTGCCAGCAGTGATCACCGGCAGGTCAACTCCTACGAGCAGTACTTC | CASSDHRQVNSYEQYF
. | TRBJ2-2 | TRBV4-3 | . | TGCGCCAGCAGCCAAGATAGCTCCACCGGGGAGCTGTTTTTT | CASSQDSSTGELFF
. | TRBJ2-1 | TRBV14 | TRBD2 | TGTGCCAGCAGCCAGGACAGACTAGCGGGGGGGGCCTACAATGAGCAGTTCTTC | CASSQDRLAGGAYNEQFF
few | TRBJ1-5 | TRBV30 | . | TGTGCCTGGAGTGGCAGACTTCGCAGCAATCAGCCCCAGCATTTT | CAWSGRLRSNQPQHF